A single sample gave rise to the 32 T cell receptor beta chains below, sequenced in a study of prognosis after radiotherapy for stage I lung cancer. Amplicons of TCR beta CDR3 were generated from genomic DNA by two-round multiplex PCR. The use of primers specific to each TRBV and TRBJ gene characterized first-round PCR. TCRdb called the multiplex PCR reads again in MiXCR, with one record for every CDR3 protein. The table records under 75,000 distinct CDR3 sequences, more than 25% of them present only once. Specimen: PBMCs, collected before or after stereotactic body radiation therapy (not recorded which). The receptors shown here come from a donor aged 50 or older with non-small cell lung cancer.

This clonotype was counted ten times or more. The chain recombines TRBV5-1 with TRBJ2-5; D is ambiguous. This CDR3 region has 15 residues. The V and J ends lost 1 base and 1 base respectively, with 11 bases between them. The germline V gene has CDR1 SGHRS and CDR2 YFSETQ. CDR3 protein: CASSLSRGSQETQYF. The CDR3 nucleotides read TGCGCCAGCAGCTTGTCTAGAGGCTCCCAAGAGACCCAGTACTTC. Filled out from reference TRBV5-1 and TRBJ2-5, the complete variable domain reads KAGVTQTPRYLIKTRGQQVTLSCSPISGHRSVSWYQQTPGQGLQFLFEYFSETQRNKGNFPGRFSGRQFSNSRSEMNVSTLELGDSALYLCASSLSRGSQETQYFGPGTRLLVL.

This clonotype is a singleton in its sample. At one of its ends the junction is not consistent with the germline gene, which may arise from a read error. The J gene is TRBJ1-2, the V gene TRBV6-6; tentatively, D is TRBD1 (6 bases). Germline V gives CDR1 MNHNY, CDR2 SVGAGI (reference sequence). The CDR3 runs to 16 residues. This CDR3 is CASSYSEGHTNYGYTF. The CDR3 DNA is TGTGCCAGTAGTTACTCGGAGGGACACACTAACTATGGCTACACCTTC.

Details on this clonotype: A far more abundant clone sits one base away, making this likely a read error. This chain connects TRBV6-8 to TRBJ1-6; D is undetermined. The germline CDR1 and CDR2 sequences are MNHGY and SAAAGT. The CDR3 contains 13 residues. V was trimmed by 8 bases and J by 8 bases, leaving 13 bases between them. The CDR3 region is CASRIDGHSPLHF. In nucleotides, the CDR3 is TGTGCCAGCCGCATCGACGGACATTCACCCCTCCACTTT.

For this clonotype: A much larger clone differs from this one at a single base, so this may be a read error. This chain links TRBV19 with TRBJ1-5; the D is unclear. The CDR3 runs to 13 residues. The V gene lost 4 bases and the J gene lost 5 bases, with 9 bases spanning the gap. CDR1 is LNHDA and CDR2 is SQIVND in the germline V gene (reference sequence). The DNA of the CDR3 is TGTGCCAGTAGTACCGGGTTTGATCAGCCCCAGCATTTT. Residues: CASSTGFDQPQHF.

About this clonotype itself: With a far larger clone one base away, a read error is the likely cause. The chain employs TRBV6-9 and TRBJ1-5, with a weak D call TRBD1 (5 bases). V lost 6 bases and J lost 6, with 12 bases in between. The CDR3 sequence is 13 residues long. Germline values: CDR1 MNHGY, CDR2 SVAAGI. CDR3 DNA sequence: TGTGCCAGCAGCCAGGGAATTTCTCAGCCCCAGCATTTT. This encodes CASSQGISQPQHF.

The rearrangement uses TRBV20-1 and TRBJ2-4; 8 bases match TRBD2. The CDR3 covers 16 residues. After removal of 5 bases from V and 2 bases from J, the junction contained 11 bases not matched to a gene. The germline V gene has CDR1 DFQATT and CDR2 SNEGSKA (reference sequence). The CDR3 DNA reads TGCAGTGCTTCCAATATAGCGGGGCTTACCAAAAACATTCAGTACTTC. Protein sequence: CSASNIAGLTKNIQYF.

This clonotype was counted ten times or more. CDR3 DNA: TGTGCCAGCAGCCGGGACACAGGGTTCGGCTACACCTTC. Amino acid sequence: CASSRDTGFGYTF. The V gene is TRBV7-9, the J gene TRBJ1-2, with D perhaps matching TRBD1 (6 bases). Germline-derived CDR1 and CDR2 are SEHNR and FQNEAQ (reference sequence). Deletions cut 5 bases from V and 8 bases from J, with 15 bases between. The CDR3 spans 13 residues.

This clonotype was counted many times. This chain joins TRBV5-1 and TRBJ2-2; D not certain. V lost 5 bases to trimming and J lost 0 bases, with 2 bases between them. Germline lookup yields CDR1 SGHRS and CDR2 YFSETQ. This CDR3 is built from 12 residues. CDR3 loop: CASRPNTGELFF. The DNA for the CDR3 is TGCGCCAGCAGGCCGAACACCGGGGAGCTGTTTTTT. Full variable domain (remainder filled in from reference TRBV5-1 and TRBJ2-2): KAGVTQTPRYLIKTRGQQVTLSCSPISGHRSVSWYQQTPGQGLQFLFEYFSETQRNKGNFPGRFSGRQFSNSRSEMNVSTLELGDSALYLCASRPNTGELFFGEGSRLTVL.

This rearrangement joins TRBV30 to TRBJ2-5; D is possibly TRBD2 (5 bases). This CDR3 has 13 residues. The ends were cut back, 0 bases at V and 4 bases at J, with 9 bases in the middle. CDR1 GTSNPN and CDR2 SVGIG come from the germline V gene (reference sequence). The CDR3 nucleotides read TGTGCCTGGAGTGTCCGAGGGCGAGAGACCCAGTACTTC. Its protein product is CAWSVRGRETQYF.

This clonotype was observed many times. The rearrangement links TRBV4-1 to TRBJ2-1; 10 nucleotides match TRBD2. The CDR3 is made up of 17 amino acids. The germline CDR1 and CDR2 sequences are MGHRA and YSYEKL. V was pared by 5 bases and J by 0 bases, with 7 bases of the junction left unmatched. The CDR3 loop reads CASSVLAGQSSYNEQFF. The CDR3 DNA reads as TGCGCCAGCAGCGTACTAGCGGGGCAGAGCTCCTACAATGAGCAGTTCTTC.

The sample holds many counts of this clonotype. This sequence joins TRBV5-1 and TRBJ1-1; weak D call: TRBD1 (5 bases). Trimming took off 0 bases at V and 3 bases at J, with 9 bases between the two ends. Germline CDR1 SGHRS, CDR2 YFSETQ. The length of the CDR3 is 14 residues. The CDR3 DNA follows: TGCGCCAGCAGCTTGGGACAGACTTACACTGAAGCTTTCTTT. Its translation is CASSLGQTYTEAFF.

This clonotype was counted many times. The gene calls are TRBV6-1 and TRBJ2-5; D is unresolved. Germline CDR1 MNHNS, CDR2 SASEGT. V lost 4 bases and J lost 0, with 6 bases in between. The CDR3 is 13 amino acids. The CDR3 protein is CASSATYQETQYF. CDR3 DNA sequence: TGTGCCAGCAGTGCAACGTACCAAGAGACCCAGTACTTC.

This clonotype was observed at least ten times. The V call is TRBV10-3, the J call TRBJ1-2, with 9 bases aligning to TRBD1. Trimming at V came to 4 bases and at J to 1 base, leaving 4 bases not matched to a gene. Germline V CDR1 and CDR2: ENHRY, SYGVKD. The CDR3 loop spans 15 amino acids. CDR3 sequence reads: CAISGGTGLNYGYTF. The CDR3 DNA sequence: TGTGCCATCAGTGGCGGGACAGGGCTTAACTATGGCTACACCTTC.

As to this clonotype: The conserved phenylalanine or tryptophan normally closing the CDR3 is absent here, so this likely arose from a read error. The chain carries TRBV4-3 and TRBJ1-2, with TRBD1 matching over 8 bases. CDR1 LGHNA and CDR2 YSLEER come from the germline V gene. The CDR3 totals 15 residues. The CDR3 is CARSQEDRAVYGYTL. The CDR3 DNA is TGCGCCAGAAGCCAAGAGGACAGGGCGGTCTATGGCTACACCCTC.

Points on this clonotype: Because the CDR3 is missing its conserved closing phenylalanine or tryptophan, this is likely a read error. The rearrangement joins TRBV2 to TRBJ2-2, with D perhaps matching TRBD2 (5 bases). Trimming took 4 bases from V and 7 from J, leaving 16 bases between them. Germline CDR1 SNHLY, CDR2 FYNNEI. The CDR3 runs to 15 residues. CDR3 nucleotide sequence: TGTGCCAGCAGTGTCGACCGCGGAGGAAGCGGGGAGCTGTTTCTT. Residues: CASSVDRGGSGELFL.

This clonotype was picked up many times. DNA of the CDR3: TGTGCCAGCAGCTTAGAAGGGCGGGGGCTCACAGATACGCAGTATTTT. This encodes CASSLEGRGLTDTQYF. The chain has TRBV7-2 and TRBJ2-3, with D possibly being TRBD2 (7 bases). The CDR3 totals 16 residues. Germline loops: CDR1 SGHTA, CDR2 FQGNSA. V shed 1 base and J shed 2 bases, with 13 bases lying between them.

A remark on this clonotype: A read error is possible here, since a much larger clone lies one base away. Written as DNA, the CDR3 is TGCAGCGTCCGCATGGCGGCAGTCAATGAGCAGTTCTTC. This gives the protein CSVRMAAVNEQFF. The chain combines TRBV29-1 with TRBJ2-5; D remains ambiguous. The J call may be faulty, since TRBJ2-1 better matches the DNA end. Germline CDR1 SQVTM, CDR2 ANQGSEA. This CDR3 spans 13 amino acids.

This clonotype occurred many times. The chain combines TRBV20-1 with TRBJ2-4, with TRBD2 identical over 11 bases. The CDR3 runs 19 residues. The V and J ends lost 2 bases and 2 bases, in that order; junction bases with no gene match: 14. Germline loops: CDR1 DFQATT, CDR2 SNEGSKA (reference sequence). The DNA of the CDR3 is TGCAGTGCTAGATTTTTTAGCGGGGGGGCAAGCCTGCCCAAAAACATTCAGTACTTC. This gives the protein CSARFFSGGASLPKNIQYF.

This clonotype was seen many times. The chain is built from TRBV6-1 and TRBJ1-5; D unresolved. Trimming removed 1 base at V and 4 bases at J, with 8 bases between. CDR3 size: 14 residues. Germline V gene sequence: CDR1 MNHNS, CDR2 SASEGT. CDR3 protein: CASSEGGNNQPQHF. The DNA for the CDR3 is TGTGCCAGCAGTGAAGGGGGAAATAATCAGCCCCAGCATTTT.

The chain employs TRBV20-1 and TRBJ1-1, with D possibly TRBD1 on 5 matching bases. Germline values: CDR1 DFQATT, CDR2 SNEGSKA (reference sequence). The ends were cut back, 4 bases at V and 1 base at J, with 10 bases in the middle. The CDR3 runs to 13 residues. CDR3 in amino acids: CSATRGPNTEAFF. For the CDR3, the DNA is TGCAGTGCTACCCGGGGCCCGAACACTGAAGCTTTCTTT.

A remark on this clonotype: One base away lies a much larger clone, so this may be a sequencing read error. This rearrangement joins TRBV9 to TRBJ2-1, with 7 bases fitting TRBD2. Per germline, CDR1 SGDLS and CDR2 YYNGEE. The CDR3 consists of 13 residues. The ends lost 7 bases at V and 10 bases at J; junction bases unmatched: 11. This CDR3 reads CASRGVLDSEQFF. CDR3 DNA: TGTGCCAGCCGGGGGGTCCTTGATTCGGAGCAGTTCTTC. Full variable domain (remainder filled in from reference TRBV9 and TRBJ2-1): DSGVTQTPKHLITATGQRVTLRCSPRSGDLSVYWYQQSLDQGLQFLIQYYNGEERAKGNILERFSAQQFPDLHSELNLSSLELGDSALYFCASRGVLDSEQFFGPGTRLTVL.

Of note for this clonotype: The junction does not match germline at one end; this may be a read error. J is TRBJ2-3 and V is TRBV7-9; 7 bases are a match to TRBD1. The CDR3 runs to 15 residues. Germline V gene data show CDR1 as SEHNR and CDR2 as FQNEAQ (reference sequence). This CDR3 is CASIWDRGSTDAQYF. CDR3 DNA: TGTGCCAGCATCTGGGACAGAGGATCCACAGATGCGCAGTATTTT.

This clonotype was seen ten or more times. V is TRBV7-6 and J is TRBJ1-3; possibly TRBD1 for D (5 bases). The CDR3 totals 15 residues. Germline V gene data show CDR1 as SGHVS and CDR2 as FNYEAQ. Trimming pared 4 bases from V and 0 bases from J, leaving 10 bases between. As DNA, the CDR3 is TGTGCCAGCAGCTCGACAGAAGTCTCTGGAAACACCATATATTTT. Translating it yields CASSSTEVSGNTIYF.

This clonotype was found many times. The V and J genes are TRBV20-1 and TRBJ2-7; D is possibly TRBD1 (5 bases). The V end lost 6 bases, the J end lost 3 bases, and 15 bases lay between the germline ends. Germline V gene lookup returns CDR1 DFQATT and CDR2 SNEGSKA (reference sequence). This CDR3 is 13 amino acids long. CDR3 in DNA: TGCAGTGCAAAAAGGGGCAGGTTCTACGAGCAGTACTTC. Its protein is CSAKRGRFYEQYF.

Concerning this clonotype itself: A far larger clone is a single base away, which makes a read error likely. The chain employs TRBV6-9 and TRBJ1-2, with D hard to call. CDR1 is MNHGY and CDR2 is SVAAGI in the germline V gene. CDR3 length equals 14 residues. Trimming pared 9 bases from V and 2 bases from J, leaving 16 bases between. The DNA for the CDR3 is TGTGCCAGAACCCTACGGGTCGCAAACTATGGCTACACCTTC. It specifies CARTLRVANYGYTF.

This clonotype was seen ten or more times. The CDR3 DNA reads as TGCAGTGCTCGGAAAGGGGACAGGGGTATCGGCGAGCAGTACTTC. Translation gives CSARKGDRGIGEQYF. The V call is TRBV20-1, the J call TRBJ2-7; 10 bases map to TRBD1. The CDR3 runs to 15 residues. The J segment lost 6 bases and the V segment lost 5 bases, leaving 13 bases of the junction unmatched. CDR1 and CDR2 (germline): DFQATT, SNEGSKA (reference sequence).

This clonotype was seen many times. The chain employs TRBV5-1 and TRBJ1-1; TRBD1 is a possible D gene (6 bases). The CDR3 loop spans 14 amino acids. V lost 5 bases, J lost 5 bases, and 16 bases lay in between. Germline values: CDR1 SGHRS, CDR2 YFSETQ. The CDR3 coding sequence is TGCGCCAGCAGTTCGCGGGAGGGGGGAACTGAAGCTTTCTTT. Protein sequence: CASSSREGGTEAFF.

This clonotype appeared many times. V usage is TRBV11-3 and J usage is TRBJ1-1, with D unclear. Germline CDR1 and CDR2: SGHNT and YENEEA. This CDR3 contains 14 residues. V lost 4 bases and J 4 bases, leaving 13 bases between the germline ends. The CDR3 coding sequence is TGTGCCAGCAGCTCCGCTGGGGTGAGCACTGAAGCTTTCTTT. Its translation is CASSSAGVSTEAFF.

This clonotype occurred many times. The V and J genes are TRBV2 and TRBJ2-3; D is ambiguous. The germline V gene encodes CDR1 SNHLY and CDR2 FYNNEI. Trimming removed 4 bases at V and 6 bases at J, with 5 bases between. This CDR3 has 11 amino acids. As DNA, the CDR3 is TGTGCCAGCAGTGGGGTGGATACGCAGTATTTT. Translated, it gives CASSGVDTQYF.

This clonotype was detected ten times or more. The junction departs from the called germline gene at one end, perhaps through a read error. The chain joins TRBV30 to TRBJ1-6; D might be TRBD1 (6 bases). The CDR3 consists of 14 residues. Germline V CDR1 and CDR2: GTSNPN, SVGIG (reference sequence). The CDR3 sequence: CAWKKDSGNSSLHF. CDR3 bases: TGTGCCTGGAAGAAGGACAGCGGGAATTCATCCCTCCACTTT. Full variable domain (missing parts from reference TRBV30 and TRBJ1-6): SQTIHQWPATLVQPVGSPLSLECTVEGTSNPNLYWYRQAAGRGLQLLFYSVGIGQISSEVPQNLSASRPQDRQFILSSKKLLLSDSGFYLCAWKKDSGNSSLHFGNGTRLTVT.

This clonotype was counted at least ten times. The rearrangement uses TRBV24-1 and TRBJ2-5, with 9 bases lining up with TRBD1. Looked up from germline, CDR1 is KGHDR and CDR2 is SFDVKD. The length of the CDR3 is 15 residues. J was trimmed by 4 bases and V by 7 bases; bases with no gene match: 9. For the CDR3, the DNA is TGTGCCACCAGCGACCGACAGGGGGGGCGAGAGACCCAGTACTTC. Protein: CATSDRQGGRETQYF.

Turning to this clonotype: An end of the junction does not agree with germline; a read error may underlie this. V gene TRBV20-1 combines with J gene TRBJ1-5; 9 nucleotides agree with TRBD1. The CDR3 spans 13 residues. CDR1 DFQATT and CDR2 SNEGSKA come from the germline V gene (reference sequence). In DNA, the CDR3 is TGCAGTGCTGCGGGACAGGGTGGACAGCCCCAGAATTTT. It is translated as CSAAGQGGQPQNF.